A single sample gave rise to the 9 T cell receptor beta chains below, sequenced in a study of blood T cell repertoires in COVID-19. The method was immunoSEQ multiplex PCR; TCRdb's version includes in-frame clones alone and lacks a portion of them. Of about 190,000 clones in the sample, 80% to 90% are singletons; the top ten hold 1.1%. Material: peripheral blood. The receptors derive from a man aged 25-45 years with acute or convalescent COVID-19.

The table lists this clone with a count of one. The rearrangement joins TRBV14 to TRBJ2-3; 12 bases are a match to TRBD2. CDR1 SGHDN and CDR2 FVKESK come from the germline V gene. Germline trimming cut 4 bases from V and 5 bases from J; bases unmatched to any gene: 7. The CDR3 loop spans 16 amino acids. The CDR3 DNA reads TGTGCCAGCAGCCCTCCTAGCGGGAGGGGTATAGATACGCAGTATTTT. This gives the protein CASSPPSGRGIDTQYF.

The gene calls are TRBV2 and TRBJ2-2, with D uncertain. Germline V CDR1 and CDR2: SNHLY, FYNNEI. The V end lost 8 bases, the J end lost 9 bases, and 16 bases lay between the germline ends. This CDR3 spans 13 amino acids. The CDR3 nucleotides read TGTGCCAGCCTGCCCCTCAGACACCGGGAGCTGTTTTTT. Translated, it gives CASLPLRHRELFF. The variable domain in full, completed from reference TRBV2 and TRBJ2-2, reads EPEVTQTPSHQVTQMGQEVILRCVPISNHLYFYWYRQILGQKVEFLVSFYNNEISEKSEIFDDQFSVERPDGSNFTLKIRSTKLEDSAMYFCASLPLRHRELFFGEGSRLTVL.

The DNA for the CDR3 is TGTGCCAGCTCACCAGGGGCCGCCGATACGCAGTATTTT. Its protein product is CASSPGAADTQYF. The gene calls are TRBV18 and TRBJ2-3; weak D call: TRBD1 (5 bases). The V and J ends lost 2 bases and 6 bases respectively, with 9 bases between them. CDR1 is KGHSH and CDR2 is LQKENI in the germline V gene. This CDR3 contains 13 residues.

The chain is built from TRBV6-5 and TRBJ2-5; tentatively, D is TRBD2 (6 bases). The germline V and J ends were trimmed by 6 bases and 5 bases, with 16 bases remaining between them. Germline-derived CDR1 and CDR2 are MNHEY and SVGAGI. CDR3 size: 14 residues. CDR3 loop: CASRPGTLDETQYF. CDR3 DNA sequence: TGTGCCAGCAGGCCGGGGACTCTCGATGAGACCCAGTACTTC.

The CDR3 DNA reads TGTGCCAGCAGCCCCCGACAGGGTGTCGGGGAGCTGTTTTTT. It encodes CASSPRQGVGELFF. The rearrangement joins TRBV9 to TRBJ2-2; the match to TRBD1 covers 7 bases. After removal of 4 bases from V and 7 bases from J, the junction contained 7 bases not matched to a gene. CDR3 length: 14 residues. In germline, CDR1 is SGDLS, CDR2 YYNGEE. Variable domain in full (rest from reference TRBV9 and TRBJ2-2): DSGVTQTPKHLITATGQRVTLRCSPRSGDLSVYWYQQSLDQGLQFLIQYYNGEERAKGNILERFSAQQFPDLHSELNLSSLELGDSALYFCASSPRQGVGELFFGEGSRLTVL.

The CDR3 region is CASSLSAAGANVLTF. DNA of the CDR3: TGTGCCAGCAGCTTATCGGCGGCTGGGGCCAACGTCCTGACTTTC. J is TRBJ2-6 and V is TRBV5-5; D call uncertain. This CDR3 spans 15 amino acids. Trimming cost V 2 bases and J 2 bases, with 8 bases left between them. Germline CDR1 is SGHKS and CDR2 is YYEKEE (reference sequence).

For this clone: A junction boundary mismatches the germline segment, possibly from a read error. The CDR3 is CASSTGQGNAEAFF. The CDR3, as DNA: TGTGCCAGCAGTACCGGACAGGGGAACGCTGAAGCTTTCTTT. The chain has TRBV6-6 and TRBJ1-1, with 9 bases matching TRBD1. This CDR3 is built from 14 residues. Germline CDR1 MNHNY, CDR2 SVGAGI (reference sequence).

CDR3 DNA sequence: TGTGCCAGCAGTTACGGTTCGGGACAGAGTGACGGCTACACCTTC. Its translation: CASSYGSGQSDGYTF. The V call is TRBV6-6, the J call TRBJ1-2, with 7 bases that match TRBD1. V was clipped by 2 bases and J by 8 bases; unmatched bases: 11. The CDR3 sequence is 15 residues long. Germline V gene lookup returns CDR1 MNHNY and CDR2 SVGAGI (reference sequence).

J is TRBJ1-2 and V is TRBV3-1 (or the pseudogene TRBV3-2); D is unclear. V lost 5 bases, J lost 2 bases, and 12 bases lay in between. CDR1 and CDR2 from the germline V gene are LGHDT and YNNKEL (reference sequence). The CDR3 runs to 14 residues. The CDR3 DNA reads TGTGCCAGCAGCACACAGACCAGGAACTATGGCTACACCTTC. Protein: CASSTQTRNYGYTF.